This T cell receptor beta chain was found in a study of blood T cell repertoires in COVID-19. About the research overall: The samples span acute and convalescent COVID-19 from the United States, Italy and Spain. Nucleic acid was either cDNA or gDNA, and it came from T cells, B-cell-depleted T cells, or PBMCs.

The germline CDR1 and CDR2 sequences are LNHDA and SQIVND (reference sequence). V lost 3 bases and J 3 bases, leaving 11 bases between the germline ends. CDR3 length: 15 residues. Methods used by the authors: How many nucleated cells were present was estimated from reference gene primer amplification. Data came from immunoSEQ multiplex PCR; TCRdb stores just in-frame clones and leaves some out. V, J and clone size are those of that table, while D and trimming were read from the DNA. The sample includes tens of thousands of clones, around 83% of them seen just once. The sample was peripheral blood. This TCR derives from a human donor with acute or convalescent COVID-19. The donor label of this sample is uncertain. The rearrangement joins TRBV19 to TRBJ2-2; D is unresolved. The CDR3 coding sequence is TGTGCCAGTAGTATCCTGGCAGGATACACCGGGGAGCTGTTTTTT. Protein: CASSILAGYTGELFF.